This paragraph covers one TCR beta chain sequence. This sample is drawn from a study of blood T cell repertoires in COVID-19. Sequencing was performed with immunoSEQ multiplex PCR; in TCRdb, only in-frame clones are kept and a portion is missing. The sample records approximately 220,000 clones, roughly nine tenths being singletons. Everyone who took part was roughly 18 to 95 years old, and they came from roughly 25 US areas. The TCR sequence derives from a woman under 30 in a cohort exposed to, infected with or recovered from COVID-19 (not recorded which). What was sequenced was PBMCs or T cells enriched from blood (not recorded which).

CDR3 bases: TGTGCCAGCAGTGAAAGGGGAGACAGGGGGTACCATCCTGGCAATCAGCCCCAGCATTTT. Its protein is CASSERGDRGYHPGNQPQHF. The gene calls are TRBV2 and TRBJ1-5, with 9 positions matching TRBD1. Germline-derived CDR1 and CDR2 are SNHLY and FYNNEI. The J segment lost 2 bases and the V segment lost 2 bases, leaving 16 bases of the junction unmatched. CDR3 length equals 20 residues.